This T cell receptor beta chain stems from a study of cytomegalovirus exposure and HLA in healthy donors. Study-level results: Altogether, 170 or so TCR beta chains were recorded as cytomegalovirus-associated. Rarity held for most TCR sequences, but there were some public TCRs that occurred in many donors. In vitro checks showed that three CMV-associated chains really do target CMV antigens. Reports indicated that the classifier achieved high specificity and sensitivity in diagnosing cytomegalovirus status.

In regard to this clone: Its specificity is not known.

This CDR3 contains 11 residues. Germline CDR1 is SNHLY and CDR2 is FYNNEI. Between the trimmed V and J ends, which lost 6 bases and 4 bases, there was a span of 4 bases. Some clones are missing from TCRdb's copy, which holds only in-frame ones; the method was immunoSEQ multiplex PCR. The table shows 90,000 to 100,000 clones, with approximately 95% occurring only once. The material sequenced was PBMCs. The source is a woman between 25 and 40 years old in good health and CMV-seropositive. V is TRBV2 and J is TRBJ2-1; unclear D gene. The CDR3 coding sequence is TGTGCCAGCAGGTATTACAATGAGCAGTTCTTC. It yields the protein CASRYYNEQFF.